This TCR beta chain was sequenced during a study of blood T cell repertoires in COVID-19. Germline V gene data show CDR1 as SGHRS and CDR2 as YFSETQ. The CDR3 loop spans 17 amino acids. V lost 4 bases, J lost 1 base, and 18 bases lay in between. Seattle researchers signed up patients amid active infection and tracked them longitudinally. Measured with immunoSEQ multiplex PCR; TCRdb has only the in-frame clones, and not every one. The sample has 150,000 or so clones, 80% to 90% seen once. This chain links TRBV5-1 with TRBJ2-1, with D possibly being TRBD2 (5 bases). This receptor was taken from a woman aged 60-75 years with COVID-19, enrolled during active disease. The sample consisted of peripheral blood. This CDR3 reads CASSLGFLRGSYNEQFF. The CDR3, as DNA: TGCGCCAGCAGCCTGGGCTTCCTCCGAGGGTCCTACAATGAGCAGTTCTTC.